What follows is one T cell receptor (beta chain) and its context. The antigen is not known. This record belongs to a study of T cell repertoires in cytomegalovirus infection. Study-wide background: It can be stated that public TCR beta signatures indicated CMV infection as well as a matching HLA type. Study results and limitations: There were HLA-C-restricted CMV-specific TCR beta clonotypes dominating the ex vivo response.

There are 14 residues in the CDR3. The germline CDR1 and CDR2 sequences are SGDLS and YYNGEE. V shed 1 base, J shed 3 bases, and the junction held 2 bases outside the gene matches. TCRdb reprocessed the reads via MiXCR and lists one record per CDR3 protein. The table records around 300,000 distinct CDR3 sequences, roughly 25% of them present only once. Sequenced input: PBMCs. J is TRBJ2-5 and V is TRBV9, with 8 bases aligning to TRBD1. The TCR comes from a human donor in good health (CMV status not recorded). Some clones in this sample may be carry-over from other donors' samples. CDR3 region: CASSVSDREETQYF. In DNA, the CDR3 is TGTGCCAGCAGCGTATCGGACAGGGAAGAGACCCAGTACTTC.